This is a list of T cell receptor beta chains from one sample in a study of resident and recirculating memory T cells in vitiligo. Using immunoSEQ multiplex PCR, the repertoire was profiled, and TCRdb retains in-frame clones only, with some absent. This table has tens of thousands of clones, around 92% appearing once. The sample comprised blood. The source of these receptors is a male donor with vitiligo. The CDR3 runs from the conserved cysteine through the conserved F or W. A D gene is named only where the DNA matches it firmly. Rows give clone size only sometimes, using once, few, many, or a class for an expanded clone.

d_gene	j_gene	v_gene	abundance	CDR3nt	CDR3aa
TRBD1	TRBJ2-1	TRBV28	.	TGTGCCAGCAGTTACCGGGACAGGGGTTACAATGAGCAGTTCTTC	CASSYRDRGYNEQFF
TRBD2	TRBJ2-3	TRBV5-1	.	TGCGCCAGCAGCGATACTAGCGGCCAAGATACGCAGTATTTT	CASSDTSGQDTQYF
TRBD2	TRBJ2-3	TRBV18	.	TGTGCCAGCTCACCGCGGGCTAGCGGGATTATTAGCACAGATACGCAGTATTTT	CASSPRASGIISTDTQYF
.	TRBJ2-1	TRBV7-2	.	TGTGCCAGCAGCTTTAGCCGGCATGAGCAGTTCTTC	CASSFSRHEQFF
TRBD2	TRBJ2-7	TRBV7-2	many	TGTGCCAGCAGCTTACTAGCGGGAGGCCCCTACGAGCAGTACTTC	CASSLLAGGPYEQYF
TRBD2	TRBJ2-7	TRBV7-8	medium-sized	TGTGCCAGCATCTCAGGGACTAGCGGGAAAGGGGGCTCCTACGAGCAGTACTTC	CASISGTSGKGGSYEQYF
TRBD2	TRBJ2-3	TRBV4-2	.	TGTGCCAGCAGCCAAGAGGGGACTAGCGGGGGGCGAGATACGCAGTATTTT	CASSQEGTSGGRDTQYF
.	TRBJ1-1	TRBV2	.	TGTGCCGGGGACAAGAACACTGAAGCTTTCTTT	CAGDKNTEAFF
.	TRBJ1-1	TRBV7-9	once	TGTGCCAGCAGCCTGGGGGCCGGGGATCTGAACACTGAAGCTTTCTTT	CASSLGAGDLNTEAFF
TRBD2	TRBJ2-1	TRBV7-8	.	TGTGCCAGCAGCTTAGCGGGAGGGTACAATGAGCAGTTCTTC	CASSLAGGYNEQFF
TRBD2	TRBJ2-7	TRBV7-9	.	TGTGCCAGCAGCTTGGGACTAGCGGGAGCCTACGAGCAGTACTTC	CASSLGLAGAYEQYF
TRBD1	TRBJ2-3	TRBV5-6	.	TGTGCCAGCAGCTTGGGACAGGGGATATCAGATACGCAGTATTTT	CASSLGQGISDTQYF
.	TRBJ2-7	TRBV5-1	.	TGCGCCAGCAGGGGGCCCCTTGGAGGGGAGCAGTACTTC	CASRGPLGGEQYF
TRBD2	TRBJ2-1	TRBV29-1	.	TGCAGCGTTGGAGCGGGAGGAACCCACAATGAGCAGTTCTTC	CSVGAGGTHNEQFF
.	TRBJ2-7	TRBV11-2	.	TGTGCCAGCAGCTTATCCGAGGGTTCCTACGAGCAGTACTTC	CASSLSEGSYEQYF
.	TRBJ2-3	TRBV7-2	.	TGTGCCAGCAGCTCCTACCTCAGGACAGATACGCAGTATTTT	CASSSYLRTDTQYF
TRBD2	TRBJ2-7	TRBV5-5	.	TGTGCCAGCCGCCCGGGACTAGCGGGAGGCGAGCAGTACTTC	CASRPGLAGGEQYF
.	TRBJ2-1	TRBV9	.	TGTGCCAGCAGCGCGAGGGCAGGGGAGAGCGATGAGCAGTTCTTC	CASSARAGESDEQFF
.	TRBJ2-2	TRBV7-8	.	TGTGCCATCCCCCGGGGGGCGAAAGGCGGGGAGCTGTTTTTT	CAIPRGAKGGELFF
.	TRBJ2-2	TRBV7-3	few	TGTGCCAGCAGTTTTGACAGCGTCCTAAACACCGGGGAGCTGTTTTTT	CASSFDSVLNTGELFF
.	TRBJ2-2	TRBV5-4	once	TGTGCCAGCAGCTTCAGGCCAGGAACCGGGGAGCTGTTTTTT	CASSFRPGTGELFF
.	TRBJ2-7	TRBV15	.	TGTGCCACCAGCAGGAGGGGGTATAGGTACGAGCAGTACTTC	CATSRRGYRYEQYF
.	TRBJ1-2	TRBV5-6	.	TGTGCCAGCAGCTTGGGAGCCAACTCTGCCTATGGCTACACCTTC	CASSLGANSAYGYTF
.	TRBJ2-3	TRBV27	.	TGTGCCAGCAGCCCGCTCGGACACCACTTAAGCACAGATACGCAGTATTTT	CASSPLGHHLSTDTQYF
.	TRBJ1-5	TRBV28	.	TGTGCCATCCGTCTTCAGGGGATGGGCAATCAGCCCCAGCATTTT	CAIRLQGMGNQPQHF
TRBD2	TRBJ2-5	TRBV30	.	TGTGCCTGGAGGGAACTAGCGGGAGGCCCAGAGACCCAGTACTTC	CAWRELAGGPETQYF
TRBD1	TRBJ2-7	TRBV6-1	.	TGTGCCAGGCTCGCCTACCGGGGACAGGGCCACGAGCAGTACTTC	CARLAYRGQGHEQYF
TRBD2	TRBJ2-2	TRBV9	few	TGTGCCAGCAGCCGACTAGCGGGACAGAACACCGGGGAGCTGTTTTTT	CASSRLAGQNTGELFF
.	TRBJ1-1	TRBV7-3	once	TGTGCCAGCAGCTTAGGGGAGGGTTTCACTGAAGCTTTCTTT	CASSLGEGFTEAFF
TRBD1	TRBJ2-1	TRBV7-9	.	TGTGCCAGCAGCTCACAGGGGGCGGGCGGCAATGAGCAGTTCTTC	CASSSQGAGGNEQFF
TRBD2	TRBJ2-7	TRBV19	.	TGTGCCAGTAGTATGGGGATAGCGGGAGGTCGGGAGCAGTACTTC	CASSMGIAGGREQYF
TRBD2	TRBJ2-3	TRBV5-1	.	TGCGCCAGCAGCTTGGAACTAGCGGGAGTAGGAACAGATACGCAGTATTTT	CASSLELAGVGTDTQYF
TRBD2	TRBJ2-3	TRBV4-1	.	TGCGCCAGCAGCCCCTGGGGGAGCGGGAGGAAGGGGACAGATACGCAGTATTTT	CASSPWGSGRKGTDTQYF
.	TRBJ2-7	TRBV19	.	TGTGCCAGTAGTATACGAGGGAGGCTGGACGAGCAGTACTTC	CASSIRGRLDEQYF
.	TRBJ1-4	TRBV15	many	TGTGCCACCGGGCAAAAGGCCCGAGCTAATGAAAAACTGTTTTTT	CATGQKARANEKLFF
TRBD1	TRBJ2-1	TRBV7-9	.	TGTGCCAGCAGCTCCCCCCCGGGACAGGCCTTCTACAATGAGCAGTTCTTC	CASSSPPGQAFYNEQFF
TRBD2	TRBJ2-7	TRBV7-8	.	TGTGCCAGCAGCCCAGGGGGTGCGGGAGGGCCGTACGAGCAGTACTTC	CASSPGGAGGPYEQYF
TRBD1	TRBJ2-7	TRBV6-5	.	TGTGCCAGCAGATTACAGGGGACCACCTATACCGAGCAGTACTTC	CASRLQGTTYTEQYF
.	TRBJ1-5	TRBV28	.	TGTGCCAGCAGTTCGAGACTGATTAGCAATCAGCCCCAGCATTTT	CASSSRLISNQPQHF
TRBD2	TRBJ2-7	TRBV7-8	.	TGTGCCAGCAGCTCATCCGGGACTAGCCGGGAGCAGTACTTC	CASSSSGTSREQYF
.	TRBJ2-7	TRBV28	.	TGTGCCAGCAGTTTACAGGGGAGGGCCTACGAGCAGTACTTC	CASSLQGRAYEQYF
TRBD1	TRBJ1-1	TRBV28	.	TGTGCCAGCAGTTTGCGGGGACAGACTGAAGCTTTCTTT	CASSLRGQTEAFF
.	TRBJ2-3	TRBV11-1	.	TGTGCCAGCAGCTTAGCCCCCGGTAGCACAGATACGCAGTATTTT	CASSLAPGSTDTQYF